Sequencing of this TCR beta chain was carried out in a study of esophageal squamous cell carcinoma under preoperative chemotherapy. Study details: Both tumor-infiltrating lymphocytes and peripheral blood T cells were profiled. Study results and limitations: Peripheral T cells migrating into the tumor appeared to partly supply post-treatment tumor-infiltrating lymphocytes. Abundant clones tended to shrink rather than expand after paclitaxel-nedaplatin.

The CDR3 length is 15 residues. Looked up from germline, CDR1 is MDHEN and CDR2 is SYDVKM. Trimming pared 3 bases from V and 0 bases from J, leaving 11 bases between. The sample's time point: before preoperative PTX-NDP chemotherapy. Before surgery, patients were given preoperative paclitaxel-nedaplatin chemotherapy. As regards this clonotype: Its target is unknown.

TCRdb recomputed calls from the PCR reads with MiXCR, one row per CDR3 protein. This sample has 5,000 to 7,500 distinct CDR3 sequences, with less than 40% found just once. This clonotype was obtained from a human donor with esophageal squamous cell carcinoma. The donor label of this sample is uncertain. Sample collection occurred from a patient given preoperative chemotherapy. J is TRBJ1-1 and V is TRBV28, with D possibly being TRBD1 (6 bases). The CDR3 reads CASSLRGQMNTEAFF. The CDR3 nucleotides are TGTGCCAGCAGTTTGCGAGGACAGATGAACACTGAAGCTTTCTTT.